This TCR beta chain appears in the sequencing data of a study of control samples from healthy donors and cancer patients. The assay was immunoSEQ multiplex PCR, and TCRdb's table has in-frame clones only and misses some. Among tens of thousands of clones listed, more than 70% were seen once. This CDR3 has 15 amino acids. In germline, CDR1 is LNHNV, CDR2 YYDKDF (reference sequence). V lost 4 bases to trimming and J lost 6 bases, with 19 bases between them. This TCR derives from a man aged 35-49 years with colorectal cancer. Sequencing was carried out using PBMCs. This chain links TRBV15 with TRBJ2-7, with D maybe TRBD2 (5 bases). CDR3 in amino acids: CATSTRGVQAVEQYF. DNA for the CDR3: TGTGCCACCAGCACTCGGGGAGTTCAGGCGGTCGAGCAGTACTTC.